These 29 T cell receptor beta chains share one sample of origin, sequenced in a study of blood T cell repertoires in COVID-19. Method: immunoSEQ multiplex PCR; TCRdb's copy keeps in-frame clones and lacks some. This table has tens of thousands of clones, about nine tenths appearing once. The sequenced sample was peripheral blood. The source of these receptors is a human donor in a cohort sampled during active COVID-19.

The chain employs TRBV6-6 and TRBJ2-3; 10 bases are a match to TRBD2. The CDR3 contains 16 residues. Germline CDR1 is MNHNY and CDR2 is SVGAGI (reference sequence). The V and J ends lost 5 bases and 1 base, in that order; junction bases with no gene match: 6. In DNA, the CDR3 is TGTGCCAGCAGTCGACGGACTAGCGGTGGCACAGATACGCAGTATTTT. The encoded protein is CASSRRTSGGTDTQYF.

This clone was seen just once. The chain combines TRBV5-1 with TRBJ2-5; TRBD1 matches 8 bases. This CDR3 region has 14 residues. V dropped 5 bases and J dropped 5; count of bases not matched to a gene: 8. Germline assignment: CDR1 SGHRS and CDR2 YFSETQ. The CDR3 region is CASRRQGIEETQYF. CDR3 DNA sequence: TGCGCCAGCAGGCGACAGGGGATCGAGGAGACCCAGTACTTC. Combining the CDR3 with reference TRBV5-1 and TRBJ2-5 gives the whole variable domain KAGVTQTPRYLIKTRGQQVTLSCSPISGHRSVSWYQQTPGQGLQFLFEYFSETQRNKGNFPGRFSGRQFSNSRSEMNVSTLELGDSALYLCASRRQGIEETQYFGPGTRLLVL.

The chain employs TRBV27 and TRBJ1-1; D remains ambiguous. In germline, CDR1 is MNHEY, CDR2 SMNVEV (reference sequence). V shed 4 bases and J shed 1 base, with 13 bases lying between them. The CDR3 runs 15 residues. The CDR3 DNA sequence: TGTGCCAGCAGTTCTCGGAGGCGAGGGAACACTGAAGCTTTCTTT. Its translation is CASSSRRRGNTEAFF.

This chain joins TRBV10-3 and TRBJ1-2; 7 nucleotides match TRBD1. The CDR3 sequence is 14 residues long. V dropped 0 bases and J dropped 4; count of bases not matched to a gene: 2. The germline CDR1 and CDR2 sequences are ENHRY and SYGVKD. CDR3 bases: TGTGCCATCAGTGAGTCTCAGGGGGGCTATGGCTACACCTTC. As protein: CAISESQGGYGYTF.

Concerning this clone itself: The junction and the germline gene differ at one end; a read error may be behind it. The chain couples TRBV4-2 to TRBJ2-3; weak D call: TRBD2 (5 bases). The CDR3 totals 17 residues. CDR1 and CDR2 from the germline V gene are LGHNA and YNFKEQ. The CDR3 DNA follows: TGTGCCAGCAGACAAGGGCACGGGATACTCACCACAGATACGCAGTATTTT. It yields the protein CASRQGHGILTTDTQYF.

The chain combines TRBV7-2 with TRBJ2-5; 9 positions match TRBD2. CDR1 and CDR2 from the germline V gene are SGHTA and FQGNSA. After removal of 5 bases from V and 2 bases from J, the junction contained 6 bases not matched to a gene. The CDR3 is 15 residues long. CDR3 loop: CASSRGTSRQETQYF. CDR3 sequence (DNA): TGTGCCAGCAGCAGAGGGACTAGCAGACAAGAGACCCAGTACTTC.

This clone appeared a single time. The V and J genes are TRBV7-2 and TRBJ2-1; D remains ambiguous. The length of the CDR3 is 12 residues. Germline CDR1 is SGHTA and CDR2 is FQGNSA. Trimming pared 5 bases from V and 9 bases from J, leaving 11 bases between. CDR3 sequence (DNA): TGTGCCAGCAGCCGCGTGAGAACTGAGCAGTTCTTC. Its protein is CASSRVRTEQFF.

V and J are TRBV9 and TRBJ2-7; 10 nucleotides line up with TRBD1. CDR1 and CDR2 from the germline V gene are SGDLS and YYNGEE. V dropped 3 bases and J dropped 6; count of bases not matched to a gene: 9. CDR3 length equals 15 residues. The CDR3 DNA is TGTGCCAGCAGCGCACCGGGACAGGGGTTTGGCGAGCAGTACTTC. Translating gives CASSAPGQGFGEQYF.

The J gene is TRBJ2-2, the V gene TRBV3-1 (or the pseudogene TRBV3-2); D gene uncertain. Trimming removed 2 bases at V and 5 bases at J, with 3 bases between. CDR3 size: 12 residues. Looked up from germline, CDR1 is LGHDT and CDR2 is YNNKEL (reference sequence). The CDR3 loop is CASSQLTGELFF. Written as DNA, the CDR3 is TGTGCCAGCAGCCAACTTACCGGGGAGCTGTTTTTT.

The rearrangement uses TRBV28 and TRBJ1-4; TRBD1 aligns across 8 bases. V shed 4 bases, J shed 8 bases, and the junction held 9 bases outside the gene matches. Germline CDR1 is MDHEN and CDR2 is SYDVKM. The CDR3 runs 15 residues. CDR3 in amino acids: CASSSPGQGGEKLFF. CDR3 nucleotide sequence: TGTGCCAGCAGTTCACCTGGACAGGGTGGGGAAAAACTGTTTTTT.

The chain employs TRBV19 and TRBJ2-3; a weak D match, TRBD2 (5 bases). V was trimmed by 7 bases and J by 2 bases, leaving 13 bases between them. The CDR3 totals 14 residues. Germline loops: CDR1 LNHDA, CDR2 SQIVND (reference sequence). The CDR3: CASKEDFNTDTQYF. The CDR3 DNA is TGTGCCAGTAAGGAGGACTTTAACACAGATACGCAGTATTTT.

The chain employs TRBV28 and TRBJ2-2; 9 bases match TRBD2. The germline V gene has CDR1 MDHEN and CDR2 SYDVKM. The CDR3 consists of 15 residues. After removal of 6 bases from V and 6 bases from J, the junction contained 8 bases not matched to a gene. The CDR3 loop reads CASSRGRASSGELFF. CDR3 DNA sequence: TGTGCCAGCAGCCGCGGGAGGGCCTCTTCCGGGGAGCTGTTTTTT.

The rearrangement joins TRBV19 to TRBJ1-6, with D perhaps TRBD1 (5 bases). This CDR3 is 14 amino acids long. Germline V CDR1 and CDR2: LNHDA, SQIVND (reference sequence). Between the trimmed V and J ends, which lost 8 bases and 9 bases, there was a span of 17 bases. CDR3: CASRTGVDTSPLHF. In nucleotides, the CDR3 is TGTGCCAGTCGGACGGGGGTCGATACTTCACCCCTCCACTTT. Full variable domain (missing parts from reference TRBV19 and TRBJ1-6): DGGITQSPKYLFRKEGQNVTLSCEQNLNHDAMYWYRQDPGQGLRLIYYSQIVNDFQKGDIAEGYSVSREKKESFPLTVTSAQKNPTAFYLCASRTGVDTSPLHFGNGTRLTVT.

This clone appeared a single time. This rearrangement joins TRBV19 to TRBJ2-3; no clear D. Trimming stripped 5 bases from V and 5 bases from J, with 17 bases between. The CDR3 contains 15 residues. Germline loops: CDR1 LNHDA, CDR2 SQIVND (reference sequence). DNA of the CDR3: TGTGCCAGTAGTGTCCCTGGTGCATCCGGAGATACGCAGTATTTT. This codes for CASSVPGASGDTQYF.

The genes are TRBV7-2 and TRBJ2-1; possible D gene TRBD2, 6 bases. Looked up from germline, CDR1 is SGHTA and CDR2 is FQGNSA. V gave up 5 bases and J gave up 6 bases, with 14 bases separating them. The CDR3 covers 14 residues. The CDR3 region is CASSVGGMVNEQFF. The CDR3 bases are TGTGCCAGCAGCGTTGGGGGGATGGTCAATGAGCAGTTCTTC.

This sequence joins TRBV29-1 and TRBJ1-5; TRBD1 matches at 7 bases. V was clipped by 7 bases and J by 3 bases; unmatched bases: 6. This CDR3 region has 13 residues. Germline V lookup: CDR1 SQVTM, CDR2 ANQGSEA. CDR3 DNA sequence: TGCAGCGCGATGACAGGGCTCAATCAGCCCCAGCATTTT. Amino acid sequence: CSAMTGLNQPQHF.

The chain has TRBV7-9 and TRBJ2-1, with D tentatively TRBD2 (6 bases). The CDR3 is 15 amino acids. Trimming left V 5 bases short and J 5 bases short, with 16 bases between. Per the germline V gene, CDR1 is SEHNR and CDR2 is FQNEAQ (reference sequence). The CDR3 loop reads CASSLGLRINNEQFF. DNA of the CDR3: TGTGCCAGCAGCCTGGGACTGCGAATAAACAATGAGCAGTTCTTC.

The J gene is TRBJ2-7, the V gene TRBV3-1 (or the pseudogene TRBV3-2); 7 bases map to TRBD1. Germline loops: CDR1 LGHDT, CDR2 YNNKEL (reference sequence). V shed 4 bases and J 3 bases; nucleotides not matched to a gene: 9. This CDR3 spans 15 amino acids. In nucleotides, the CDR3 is TGTGCCAGCAGCCCCAGGGACAGCCGTGACTACGAGCAGTACTTC. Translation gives CASSPRDSRDYEQYF.

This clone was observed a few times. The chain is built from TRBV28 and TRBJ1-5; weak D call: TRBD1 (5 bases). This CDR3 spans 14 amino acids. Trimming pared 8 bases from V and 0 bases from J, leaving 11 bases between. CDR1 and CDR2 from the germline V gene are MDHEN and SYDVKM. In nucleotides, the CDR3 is TGTGCCAGCGCTGACAGAAGTAGCAATCAGCCCCAGCATTTT. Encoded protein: CASADRSSNQPQHF.

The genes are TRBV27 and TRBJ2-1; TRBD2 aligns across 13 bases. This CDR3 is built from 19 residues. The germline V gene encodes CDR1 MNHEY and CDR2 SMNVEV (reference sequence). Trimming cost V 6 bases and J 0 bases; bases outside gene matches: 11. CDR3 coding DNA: TGTGCCAGCAGATCCCCCGTGACTAGCGGGGGGAGCTCCTACAATGAGCAGTTCTTC. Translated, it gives CASRSPVTSGGSSYNEQFF.

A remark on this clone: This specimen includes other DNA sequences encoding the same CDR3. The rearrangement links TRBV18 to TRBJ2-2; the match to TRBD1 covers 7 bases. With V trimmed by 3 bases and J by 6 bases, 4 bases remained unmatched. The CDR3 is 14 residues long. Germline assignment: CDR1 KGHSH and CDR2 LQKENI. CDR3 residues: CASSPDRAAGELFF. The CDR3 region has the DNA TGTGCCAGCTCACCTGACAGGGCAGCCGGGGAGCTGTTTTTT.

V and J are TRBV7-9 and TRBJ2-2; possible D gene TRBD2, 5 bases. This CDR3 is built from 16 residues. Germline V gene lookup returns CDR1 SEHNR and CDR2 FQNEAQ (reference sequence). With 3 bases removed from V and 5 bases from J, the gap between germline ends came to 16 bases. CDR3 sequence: CASSLVGRELTGELFF. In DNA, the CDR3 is TGTGCCAGCAGCTTGGTCGGCCGGGAATTGACCGGGGAGCTGTTTTTT.

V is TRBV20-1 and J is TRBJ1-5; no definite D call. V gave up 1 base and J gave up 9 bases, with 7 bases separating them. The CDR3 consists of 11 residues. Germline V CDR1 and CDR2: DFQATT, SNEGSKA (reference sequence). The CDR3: CSARGPGPQHF. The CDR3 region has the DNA TGCAGTGCTAGAGGGCCGGGGCCCCAGCATTTT.

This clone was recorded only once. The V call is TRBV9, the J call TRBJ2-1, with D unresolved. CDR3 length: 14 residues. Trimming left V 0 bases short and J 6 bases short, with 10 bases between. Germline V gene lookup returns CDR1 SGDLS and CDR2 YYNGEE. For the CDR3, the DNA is TGTGCCAGCAGCGTAGACTCACGGGTCAATGAGCAGTTCTTC. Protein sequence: CASSVDSRVNEQFF.

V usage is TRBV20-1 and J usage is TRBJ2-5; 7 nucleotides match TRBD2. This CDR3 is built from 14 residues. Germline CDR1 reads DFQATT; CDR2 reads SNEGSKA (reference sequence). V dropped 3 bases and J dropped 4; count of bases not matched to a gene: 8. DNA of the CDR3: TGCAGTGCTAGTATGGGTGGGAGGGGAGAGACCCAGTACTTC. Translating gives CSASMGGRGETQYF.

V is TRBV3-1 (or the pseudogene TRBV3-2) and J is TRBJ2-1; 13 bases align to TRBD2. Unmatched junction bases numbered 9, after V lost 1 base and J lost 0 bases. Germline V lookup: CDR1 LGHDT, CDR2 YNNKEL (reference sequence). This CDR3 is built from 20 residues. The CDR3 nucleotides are TGTGCCAGCAGCCAAGTGGGCGGACTAGCGGGAGCCCGCTCCTACAATGAGCAGTTCTTC. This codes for CASSQVGGLAGARSYNEQFF.

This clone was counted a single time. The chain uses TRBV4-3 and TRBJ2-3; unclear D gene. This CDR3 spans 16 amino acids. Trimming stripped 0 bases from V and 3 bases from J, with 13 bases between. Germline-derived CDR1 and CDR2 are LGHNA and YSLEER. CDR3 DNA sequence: TGCGCCAGCAGCCAAGATGATGTCAGATCGACAGATACGCAGTATTTT. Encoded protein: CASSQDDVRSTDTQYF.

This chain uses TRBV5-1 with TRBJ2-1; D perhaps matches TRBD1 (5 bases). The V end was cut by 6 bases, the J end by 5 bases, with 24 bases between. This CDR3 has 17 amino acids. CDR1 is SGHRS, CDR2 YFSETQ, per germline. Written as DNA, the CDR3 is TGCGCCAGCAAGATGTATCAGGGTCCACTACACGACAATGAGCAGTTCTTC. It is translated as CASKMYQGPLHDNEQFF. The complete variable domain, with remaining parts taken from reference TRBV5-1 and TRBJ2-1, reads KAGVTQTPRYLIKTRGQQVTLSCSPISGHRSVSWYQQTPGQGLQFLFEYFSETQRNKGNFPGRFSGRQFSNSRSEMNVSTLELGDSALYLCASKMYQGPLHDNEQFFGPGTRLTVL.

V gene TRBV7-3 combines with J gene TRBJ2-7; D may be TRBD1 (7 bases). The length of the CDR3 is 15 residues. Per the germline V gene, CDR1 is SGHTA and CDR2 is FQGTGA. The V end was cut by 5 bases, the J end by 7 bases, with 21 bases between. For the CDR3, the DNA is TGTGCCAGCAGCCCGGACGGAGGGGGCGCGTATGAGCAGTACTTC. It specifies CASSPDGGGAYEQYF.